This T cell receptor beta chain was profiled in a study of regulatory T cells in long-lasting Graves disease. Building of the TCR beta libraries involved iRepertoire HTBI primers and Arm-PCR of CDR3 regions. TCRdb called the multiplex PCR reads again in MiXCR, with one record for every CDR3 protein. The table lists a few hundred thousand distinct CDR3 sequences, roughly 10% of them singletons. Time point defined: newly diagnosed GD, antithyroid drugs for less than 3 months. The TCR library used RNA extracted from PBMCs. The CDR3 is made up of 14 amino acids. The V gene's germline CDR1 is SGHTA and CDR2 FQGNSA. Deletions cut 1 base from V and 9 bases from J, with 13 bases between. General study findings and limits: Persistent disease showed a preference for TRBV28, TRBJ1-2 and TRBJ2-5.

Ten or more counts support this clonotype. Its antigen remains unidentified. The same sample was also used in a study of T cells in Graves' hyperthyroidism and ophthalmopathy. As that report states: The TCR CDR3 was amplified in a first-round RT-PCR using the HTBI primer set.

This receptor was identified in a woman under 30 with Graves disease. The sample was peripheral blood mononuclear cells (PBMCs), taken at new diagnosis, from a patient treated with antithyroid drugs. The chain employs TRBV7-2 and TRBJ2-1, with D possibly TRBD1 on 5 matching bases. CDR3 bases: TGTGCCAGCAGCTTAGGCAGGGTGTCGGGTGAGCAGTTCTTC. This translates into CASSLGRVSGEQFF.